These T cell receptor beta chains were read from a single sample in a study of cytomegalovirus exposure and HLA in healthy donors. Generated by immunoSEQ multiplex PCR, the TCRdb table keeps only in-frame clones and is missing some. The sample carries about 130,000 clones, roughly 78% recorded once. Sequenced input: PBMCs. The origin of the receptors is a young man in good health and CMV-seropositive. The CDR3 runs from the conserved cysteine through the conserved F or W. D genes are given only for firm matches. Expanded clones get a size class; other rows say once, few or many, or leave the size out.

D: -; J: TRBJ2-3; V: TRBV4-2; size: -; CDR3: CASSQVERATDTQYF; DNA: TGTGCCAGCAGCCAAGTTGAGCGGGCTACAGATACGCAGTATTTT
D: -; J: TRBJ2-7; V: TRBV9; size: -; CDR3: CASSVGAQSSYEQYF; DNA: TGTGCCAGCAGCGTTGGAGCGCAGAGCTCCTACGAGCAGTACTTC
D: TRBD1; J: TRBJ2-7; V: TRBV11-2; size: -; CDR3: CASSLGTGSYEQYF; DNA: TGTGCCAGCAGTTTAGGGACAGGATCCTACGAGCAGTACTTC
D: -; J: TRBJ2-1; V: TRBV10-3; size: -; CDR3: CASSGQEGEQFF; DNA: TGTGCCTCGTCGGGGCAGGAGGGTGAGCAGTTCTTC
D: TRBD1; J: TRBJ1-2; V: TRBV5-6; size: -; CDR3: CASSFTGVLGYGYTF; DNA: TGTGCCAGCAGCTTCACAGGGGTTTTAGGGTATGGCTACACCTTC
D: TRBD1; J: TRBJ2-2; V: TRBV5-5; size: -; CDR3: CASSSTGALFTGELFF; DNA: TGTGCCAGCAGCTCCACAGGGGCTTTATTCACCGGGGAGCTGTTTTTT
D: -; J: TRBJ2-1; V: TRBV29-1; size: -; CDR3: CSVEDFEYNEQFF; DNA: TGCAGCGTTGAGGACTTCGAATACAATGAGCAGTTCTTC
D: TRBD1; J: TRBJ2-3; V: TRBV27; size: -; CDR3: CASRTGKRLVPDTQYF; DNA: TGTGCCAGCCGGACAGGGAAGCGCCTGGTACCAGATACGCAGTATTTT
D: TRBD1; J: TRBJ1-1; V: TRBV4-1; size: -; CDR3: CASSPRGTGGEMNTEAFF; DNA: TGCGCCAGCAGCCCTCGCGGGACAGGGGGCGAAATGAACACTGAAGCTTTCTTT
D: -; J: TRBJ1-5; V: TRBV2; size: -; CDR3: CASSDYRGNQPQHF; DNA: TGTGCCAGCAGTGACTATCGGGGAAATCAGCCCCAGCATTTT
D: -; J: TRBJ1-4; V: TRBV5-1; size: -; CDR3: CASRSGDEKLFF; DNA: TGCGCCAGCAGGTCAGGGGATGAAAAACTGTTTTTT
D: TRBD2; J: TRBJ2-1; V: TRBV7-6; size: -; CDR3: CASSSLREVGNEQFF; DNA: TGTGCCAGCAGCTCCTTACGGGAGGTGGGAAATGAGCAGTTCTTC
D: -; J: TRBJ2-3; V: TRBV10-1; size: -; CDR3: CASSDGGTDTQYF; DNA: TGCGCCAGCAGTGATGGAGGGACAGATACGCAGTATTTT
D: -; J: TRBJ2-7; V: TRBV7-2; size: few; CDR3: CASSLGGRYYEQYF; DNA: TGTGCCAGCAGCTTAGGAGGGAGGTACTACGAGCAGTACTTC
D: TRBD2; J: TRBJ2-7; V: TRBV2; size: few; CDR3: CASSDPSGSYEQYF; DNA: TGTGCCAGCAGTGATCCTAGCGGGAGCTACGAGCAGTACTTC
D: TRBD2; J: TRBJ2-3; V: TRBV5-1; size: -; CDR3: CASSTRGSGSADTQYF; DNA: TGCGCCAGCAGCACCCGGGGTAGCGGGAGTGCAGATACGCAGTATTTT
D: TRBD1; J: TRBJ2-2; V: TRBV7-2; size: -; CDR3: CASSLRLMRTGGTGELFF; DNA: TGTGCCAGCAGCTTACGTCTTATGCGGACAGGGGGGACCGGGGAGCTGTTTTTT
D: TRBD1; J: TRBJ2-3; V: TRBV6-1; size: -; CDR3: CASSERAGGRPFTDTQYF; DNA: TGTGCCAGCAGTGAAAGGGCAGGGGGCCGCCCCTTCACAGATACGCAGTATTTT
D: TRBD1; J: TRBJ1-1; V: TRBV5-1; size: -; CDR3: CASSFSTGLNTEAFF; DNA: TGCGCCAGCAGCTTCTCGACAGGGCTGAACACTGAAGCTTTCTTT
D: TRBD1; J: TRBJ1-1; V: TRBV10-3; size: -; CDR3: CAISVNGQGNTEAFF; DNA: TGTGCCATCAGTGTTAACGGACAGGGGAACACTGAAGCTTTCTTT
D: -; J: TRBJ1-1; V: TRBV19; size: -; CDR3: CASSFREGTEAFF; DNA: TGTGCCAGTAGTTTCAGGGAGGGCACTGAAGCTTTCTTT
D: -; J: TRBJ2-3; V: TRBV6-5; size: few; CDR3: CASSYTLARSDTQYF; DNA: TGTGCCAGCAGTTACACTCTAGCTAGGTCAGATACGCAGTATTTT
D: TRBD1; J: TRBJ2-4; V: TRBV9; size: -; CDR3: CASSAVGTGVGANIQYF; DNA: TGTGCCAGCAGCGCAGTGGGGACAGGGGTTGGCGCGAACATTCAGTACTTC
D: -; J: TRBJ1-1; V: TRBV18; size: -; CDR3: CASSPLRGGDTEAFF; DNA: TGTGCCAGCTCACCGCTCCGGGGAGGGGACACTGAAGCTTTCTTT
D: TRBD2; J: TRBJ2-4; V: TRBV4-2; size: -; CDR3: CASSQEWGLAPAKNIQYF; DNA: TGTGCCAGCAGCCAAGAGTGGGGACTAGCGCCAGCCAAAAACATTCAGTACTTC
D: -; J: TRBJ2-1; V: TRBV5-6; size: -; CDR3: CASSWAYLTYNEQFF; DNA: TGTGCCAGCAGCTGGGCCTACCTCACTTACAATGAGCAGTTCTTC
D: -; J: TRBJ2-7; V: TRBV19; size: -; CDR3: CASSYRLSSYEQYF; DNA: TGTGCCAGTAGTTATCGCCTCAGCTCCTACGAGCAGTACTTC
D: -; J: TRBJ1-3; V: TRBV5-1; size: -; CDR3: CASSIGVPMNTIYF; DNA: TGCGCCAGCAGCATAGGGGTCCCCATGAACACCATATATTTT
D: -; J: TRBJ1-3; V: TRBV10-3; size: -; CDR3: CAITKDGSSGNTIYF; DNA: TGTGCCATCACTAAGGACGGGAGCTCTGGAAACACCATATATTTT
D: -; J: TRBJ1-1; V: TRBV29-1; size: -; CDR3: CSAMGGPRANTEAFF; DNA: TGCAGCGCCATGGGGGGTCCCCGGGCAAACACTGAAGCTTTCTTT
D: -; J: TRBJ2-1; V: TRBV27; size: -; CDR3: CASSPGGPYNEQFF; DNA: TGTGCCAGCAGCCCTGGGGGCCCCTACAATGAGCAGTTCTTC
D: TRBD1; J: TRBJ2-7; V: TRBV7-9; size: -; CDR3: CASSLTGYEQYF; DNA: TGTGCCAGCAGCTTGACAGGGTACGAGCAGTACTTC
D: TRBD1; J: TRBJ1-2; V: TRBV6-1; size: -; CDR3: CASSGDRGGYGYTF; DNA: TGTGCCAGCAGTGGCGACAGGGGAGGGTATGGCTACACCTTC
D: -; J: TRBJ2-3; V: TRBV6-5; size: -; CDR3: CASSRSGDTQYF; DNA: TGTGCCAGCAGTCGGAGTGGAGATACGCAGTATTTT
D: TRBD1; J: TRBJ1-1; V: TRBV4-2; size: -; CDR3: CASSQSSTNRGQVGNTEAFF; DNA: TGTGCCAGCAGCCAATCATCCACCAACAGGGGGCAAGTCGGGAACACTGAAGCTTTCTTT
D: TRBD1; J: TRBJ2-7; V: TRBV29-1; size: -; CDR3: CSVRQGRYEQYF; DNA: TGCAGCGTGCGACAGGGGCGCTACGAGCAGTACTTC
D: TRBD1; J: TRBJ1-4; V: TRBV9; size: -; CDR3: CASSAAGGEGEKLFF; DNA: TGTGCCAGCAGCGCGGCAGGGGGAGAGGGCGAAAAACTGTTTTTT
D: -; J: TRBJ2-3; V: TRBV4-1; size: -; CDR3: CASSQDEADTQYF; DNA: TGCGCCAGCAGCCAAGACGAGGCAGATACGCAGTATTTT
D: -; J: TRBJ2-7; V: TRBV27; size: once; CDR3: CASSRPGSLVGEQYF; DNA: TGTGCCAGCAGTCGCCCAGGAAGCTTGGTCGGCGAGCAGTACTTC
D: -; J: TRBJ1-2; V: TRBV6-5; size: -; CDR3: CASSYLSERGSDGYTF; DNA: TGTGCCAGCAGTTACCTTTCCGAACGGGGATCGGATGGCTACACCTTC